This is a list of T cell receptor beta chains from one sample in a study of cytomegalovirus exposure and HLA in healthy donors. TCRdb's table, derived via immunoSEQ multiplex PCR, lists solely in-frame clones and lacks some. The data contain about 190,000 clones, about 77% of them singletons. The sample comprised PBMCs. The receptors were sampled from a man aged 30 to 45 in good health and CMV-seropositive. The CDR3 runs from the conserved cysteine through the conserved F or W.

V gene: TRBV7-8
CDR3 protein: CASSLEVDRVFGKLFF

V gene: TRBV28
CDR3 protein: CASSTRHFTGNTIYF

V gene: TRBV29-1
CDR3 protein: CSVGRTGHGYTF

V gene: TRBV9
CDR3 protein: CASSVQSGVSTDTQYF

V gene: TRBV15
CDR3 protein: CATSRETLSATYEQYF

V gene: TRBV7-3
CDR3 protein: CASSLIGGVNYGYTF

V gene: TRBV2
CDR3 protein: CASRGIRVLSSPLHF

V gene: TRBV19
CDR3 protein: CASRDRGINEQFF

V gene: TRBV7-2
CDR3 protein: CAISSGRNTGELFF

V gene: TRBV28
CDR3 protein: CASSFPGEGNPYEQYF

V gene: TRBV2
CDR3 protein: CASSEGRGTGELFF

V gene: TRBV2
CDR3 protein: CASSEWGGRGETQYF

V gene: TRBV19
CDR3 protein: CASSMTGGDYGYTF

V gene: TRBV7-4
CDR3 protein: CASSFFPGYTPGNQPQHF

V gene: TRBV7-9
CDR3 protein: CASSLGRGASTEAFF

V gene: TRBV6-5
CDR3 protein: CASSYGMGVVNTEAFF

V gene: TRBV6-5
CDR3 protein: CASSYSSRSTDTQYF

V gene: TRBV28
CDR3 protein: CASSVTPTGGSYGYTF

V gene: TRBV19
CDR3 protein: CASSNLGGTRYEQYF

V gene: TRBV11-1
CDR3 protein: CASSLFESSYEQYF

V gene: TRBV15
CDR3 protein: CATSPTSGPYNEQFF

V gene: TRBV4-3
CDR3 protein: CASSQDTGSYGYTF

V gene: TRBV11-2
CDR3 protein: CASSLGLLAPMNTEAFF

V gene: TRBV4-3
CDR3 protein: CASSQDPAGVGEQYF

V gene: TRBV5-6
CDR3 protein: CASSPAGFAYGYTF

V gene: TRBV5-1
CDR3 protein: CASSSPGQETQYF

V gene: TRBV2
CDR3 protein: CASGTGGNTEAFF

V gene: TRBV6-4
CDR3 protein: CASSRTTGLYNEQFF

V gene: TRBV9
CDR3 protein: CASSRGGVVYNEQFF

V gene: TRBV5-8
CDR3 protein: CASSTRPGSEQYF

V gene: TRBV2
CDR3 protein: CASNSAGGRGKTQYF

V gene: TRBV19
CDR3 protein: CATKTEGTDTQYF

V gene: TRBV19
CDR3 protein: CASTPGLAGTDTQYF

V gene: TRBV5-1
CDR3 protein: CASRGGGSQETQYF

V gene: TRBV7-2
CDR3 protein: CASSPLPGVSSYEQYF

V gene: TRBV12-5
CDR3 protein: CASEQTDSYNEQFF

V gene: TRBV5-4
CDR3 protein: CASSFGSRETFEQYF

V gene: TRBV30
CDR3 protein: CAWSNGGAQETQYF

V gene: TRBV4-1
CDR3 protein: CASSQGAQGMYEQYF

V gene: TRBV7-9
CDR3 protein: CASSSVSNTGELFF

V gene: TRBV6-5
CDR3 protein: CASSTPRASGNTIYF

V gene: TRBV30
CDR3 protein: CAWSVGPGGTGELFF

V gene: TRBV25-1
CDR3 protein: CASGWASGEAFF

V gene: TRBV18
CDR3 protein: CASSLDRDAEAFF

V gene: TRBV19
CDR3 protein: CASSIRRTPGIAKNIQYF

V gene: TRBV6-5
CDR3 protein: CASSYGQGEYEQYF

V gene: TRBV7-8
CDR3 protein: CASSSDRRNIQYF

V gene: TRBV30
CDR3 protein: CAWSAGLVHGTQYF